A single sample gave rise to the 25 T cell receptor beta chains below, sequenced in a study of regulatory T cells in long-lasting Graves disease. Assembly of TCR beta libraries relied on iRepertoire HTBI primers together with Arm-PCR of CDR3 regions. Each CDR3 protein gets one entry after TCRdb re-called the multiplex PCR reads with MiXCR. Among 360,000 or so distinct CDR3 sequences listed, around 15% were seen once. The time point denotes: newly diagnosed GD, antithyroid drugs for less than 3 months. PBMC RNA served as the TCR library source. These same data were also listed under a study on T cells in Graves' hyperthyroidism and ophthalmopathy.

The input for sequencing was peripheral blood mononuclear cells (PBMCs), taken at new diagnosis, from a patient treated with antithyroid drugs. The receptors were gathered from a woman aged 18-29 years with Graves disease.

This clonotype appeared many times. The gene calls are TRBV27 and TRBJ2-1; D gene uncertain. The CDR3 has 13 residues. Germline CDR1 MNHEY, CDR2 SMNVEV (reference sequence). V was cut by 6 bases and J by 6 bases, with 12 bases left in between. Here the CDR3 reads CASSPYPGNEQFF. DNA of the CDR3: TGTGCCAGCAGCCCCTATCCCGGCAATGAGCAGTTCTTC.

This clonotype was seen many times. The genes are TRBV5-1 and TRBJ1-1; perhaps TRBD1 as D (6 bases). Between the trimmed V and J ends, which lost 6 bases and 1 base, there was a span of 13 bases. Germline V CDR1 and CDR2: SGHRS, YFSETQ. This CDR3 region has 14 residues. The CDR3 coding sequence is TGCGCCAGCACCAGATTGACAGGGAACACTGAAGCTTTCTTT. The encoded protein is CASTRLTGNTEAFF.

With respect to this clonotype: This may arise from a read error, as a much more abundant clone is one base away. The CDR3 ends on some other residue instead of the conserved phenylalanine or tryptophan, so this is likely a read error. This chain connects TRBV7-2 to TRBJ2-1; a weak D match, TRBD2 (5 bases). The J call is in doubt because the DNA end fits TRBJ2-4 better. The CDR3 contains 13 residues. CDR1 and CDR2 (germline): SGHTA, FQGNSA. The CDR3 region is CASSLLRGNIQYL. The CDR3 nucleotides are TGTGCCAGCAGCTTGCTCAGAGGGAACATTCAGTACCTC.

V gene TRBV10-1 combines with J gene TRBJ2-2; the D is unclear. The length of the CDR3 is 13 residues. CDR1 is WNHNN and CDR2 is SYGVQD in the germline V gene (reference sequence). V gave up 2 bases and J gave up 5 bases, with 6 bases separating them. The CDR3 DNA follows: TGCGCCAGCAGTGAGATAAGAACCGGGGAGCTGTTTTTT. It specifies CASSEIRTGELFF.

The sample holds many counts of this clonotype. V and J are TRBV11-2 and TRBJ1-2; D gene uncertain. The CDR3 runs to 17 residues. V was pared by 1 base and J by 7 bases, with 22 bases between. Germline assignment: CDR1 SGHAT and CDR2 FQNNGV. CDR3 DNA sequence: TGTGCCAGCAGCTTAGCCCCCGGATACCTCAAGATCCTTGGCTACACCTTC. This translates into CASSLAPGYLKILGYTF.

The table lists this clonotype with many counts. The chain recombines TRBV3-1 with TRBJ1-1; D gene unclear. V lost 1 base and J lost 8, with 11 bases in between. The CDR3 consists of 13 residues. The germline CDR1 and CDR2 sequences are LGHDT and YNNKEL (reference sequence). CDR3 protein: CASSQGTAFEAFF. CDR3 in DNA: TGTGCCAGCAGCCAAGGTACAGCCTTCGAAGCTTTCTTT.

With regard to this clonotype: This could be a read error, since a much larger clone is one nucleotide away. The rearrangement uses TRBV5-1 and TRBJ1-1, with 7 bases fitting TRBD1. This CDR3 comprises 15 residues. Germline lookup yields CDR1 SGHRS and CDR2 YFSETQ. DNA for the CDR3: TGCGCCAGCAGTCGACAGGGTACGCCCAACACTGAAGCTCTCTTT. Translated: CASSRQGTPNTEALF.

There are many counts of this clonotype. The V and J genes are TRBV3-1 and TRBJ2-7; 9 bases fit TRBD1. After removal of 4 bases from V and 4 bases from J, the junction contained 8 bases not matched to a gene. CDR1 LGHDT and CDR2 YNNKEL come from the germline V gene (reference sequence). CDR3 length equals 15 residues. The CDR3 region is CASSRSTGGTYEQYF. The CDR3 DNA sequence: TGTGCCAGCAGCCGATCGACAGGGGGAACTTACGAGCAGTACTTC.

The rearrangement links TRBV19 to TRBJ1-2; D gene unclear. CDR3 length: 13 residues. Trimming cost V 7 bases and J 5 bases, with 14 bases left between them. Germline V gene sequence: CDR1 LNHDA, CDR2 SQIVND (reference sequence). The CDR3 here is CASTASEVYGYTF. The CDR3 nucleotides are TGTGCCAGTACCGCCTCTGAGGTGTATGGCTACACCTTC.

About this clonotype: A much larger clone differs from this one at a single base, so this may be a read error. The rearrangement joins TRBV20-1 to TRBJ2-1; D call uncertain. There are 10 residues in the CDR3. Germline V gene data show CDR1 as DFQATT and CDR2 as SNEGSKA (reference sequence). V was cut by 6 bases and J by 10 bases, with 10 bases left in between. The CDR3 here is CSALTHEQFF. The DNA for the CDR3 is TGCAGTGCCCTTACCCACGAGCAGTTCTTC.

This clonotype was observed at least ten times. The chain has TRBV4-1 and TRBJ2-3; TRBD2 matches at 11 bases. This CDR3 has 17 residues. J lost 5 bases, V lost 10 bases, and 17 bases had no gene match. CDR1 is MGHRA, CDR2 YSYEKL, per germline. The CDR3 here is CATTGTSGSRAGDTQYF. In DNA form, the CDR3 reads TGCGCCACTACCGGGACTAGCGGTTCACGCGCCGGAGATACGCAGTATTTT.

This clonotype has at least ten counts. The rearrangement links TRBV28 to TRBJ1-2; D ambiguous. This CDR3 has 14 amino acids. Looked up from germline, CDR1 is MDHEN and CDR2 is SYDVKM. V lost 3 bases and J 2 bases, leaving 10 bases between the germline ends. This chain's CDR3 is CASSFPTENYGYTF. CDR3 nucleotide sequence: TGTGCCAGCAGTTTCCCAACAGAAAACTATGGCTACACCTTC.

This clonotype was counted many times. The gene calls are TRBV6-1 and TRBJ1-1, with unresolved D. The CDR3 is 13 amino acids. Germline V gives CDR1 MNHNS, CDR2 SASEGT. V lost 4 bases and J lost 7, with 13 bases in between. The CDR3 region is CASSGQRSVEAFF. As DNA, the CDR3 is TGTGCCAGCAGTGGGCAGCGGTCGGTTGAAGCTTTCTTT.

This clonotype was recorded many times. CDR3 bases: TGTGCCAGCAGCTCGGGACTAGCGGTCAACAATGAGCAGTTCTTC. Encoded protein: CASSSGLAVNNEQFF. The chain uses TRBV7-9 and TRBJ2-1, with 11 bases matching TRBD2. The germline CDR1 and CDR2 sequences are SEHNR and FQNEAQ (reference sequence). Trimming at V came to 4 bases and at J to 5 bases, leaving 4 bases not matched to a gene. The CDR3 extends over 15 amino acids.

This chain links TRBV19 with TRBJ2-2; no firm D call. V lost 8 bases and J 0 bases, leaving 10 bases between the germline ends. The CDR3 sequence is 14 residues long. Germline assignment: CDR1 LNHDA and CDR2 SQIVND (reference sequence). CDR3 loop: CASAESSNTGELFF. As DNA, the CDR3 is TGTGCCAGTGCAGAGTCTTCGAACACCGGGGAGCTGTTTTTT.

The genes are TRBV10-3 and TRBJ2-1; 10 bases align to TRBD2. Germline trimming cut 3 bases from V and 5 bases from J; bases unmatched to any gene: 7. This CDR3 spans 16 amino acids. CDR1 ENHRY and CDR2 SYGVKD come from the germline V gene. For the CDR3, the DNA is TGTGCCATCAGTGAAAGGCGACTAGCGGGCCACAATGAGCAGTTCTTC. The encoded protein is CAISERRLAGHNEQFF.

This chain joins TRBV7-2 and TRBJ2-4, with 11 bases that match TRBD2. With V trimmed by 3 bases and J by 1 base, 5 bases remained unmatched. CDR3 length equals 17 residues. The germline V gene has CDR1 SGHTA and CDR2 FQGNSA. CDR3 sequence: CASSFDSGRAAKNIQYF. The CDR3 DNA reads TGTGCCAGCAGCTTTGATAGCGGGAGGGCCGCCAAAAACATTCAGTACTTC.

This clonotype appeared many times. The V and J genes are TRBV7-2 and TRBJ2-5; a possible D gene is TRBD1 (5 bases). Germline-derived CDR1 and CDR2 are SGHTA and FQGNSA. Deletions cut 6 bases from V and 7 bases from J, with 18 bases between. The CDR3 is 14 residues long. The chain's CDR3 is CASSSSRPQGTQYF. DNA of the CDR3: TGTGCCAGCAGTTCAAGTCGGCCTCAGGGGACCCAGTACTTC.

This clonotype was counted at least ten times. This chain connects TRBV30 to TRBJ2-3; 12 nucleotides align to TRBD2. V gave up 3 bases and J gave up 5 bases; unmatched junction bases: 12. The CDR3 covers 17 residues. From germline, CDR1 is GTSNPN and CDR2 SVGIG (reference sequence). Here the CDR3 reads CAWSPGLAGQSGDTQYF. The CDR3 region has the DNA TGTGCCTGGAGCCCGGGACTAGCGGGCCAATCAGGAGATACGCAGTATTTT.

This clonotype appeared many times. This chain links TRBV20-1 with TRBJ2-1, with 7 bases aligning to TRBD2. The CDR3 is made up of 14 amino acids. The germline gives CDR1 DFQATT, CDR2 SNEGSKA (reference sequence). The junction had 8 bases not matched to a gene; V was cut back by 3 bases and J by 6 bases. In DNA, the CDR3 is TGCAGTGCTAGTGGAGCGGGGTTGGTCAATGAGCAGTTCTTC. It codes for CSASGAGLVNEQFF.

This clonotype was observed many times. The J gene is TRBJ1-1, the V gene TRBV2, with a weak D call TRBD1 (5 bases). Looked up from germline, CDR1 is SNHLY and CDR2 is FYNNEI. V was cut by 3 bases and J by 4 bases, with 6 bases left in between. This CDR3 spans 12 amino acids. CDR3 nucleotide sequence: TGTGCCAGCAGTGACGGGGGCACTGAAGCTTTCTTT. It translates to CASSDGGTEAFF.

The gene calls are TRBV20-1 and TRBJ2-5; TRBD2 matches at 13 bases. The V gene's germline CDR1 is DFQATT and CDR2 SNEGSKA (reference sequence). The CDR3 is 19 residues long. V trimming: 3 bases; J trimming: 4 bases; junction bases outside the gene matches: 17. Written as DNA, the CDR3 is TGCAGTGCTAGGGTAGCTCCCGGGACTAGCGGGAAGGCGAGAGAGACCCAGTACTTC. Its translation is CSARVAPGTSGKARETQYF.

This clonotype was picked up a small number of times. V gene TRBV7-9 combines with J gene TRBJ1-6; maybe TRBD1 (5 bases). Per the germline V gene, CDR1 is SEHNR and CDR2 is FQNEAQ (reference sequence). This CDR3 spans 16 amino acids. Trimming removed 2 bases from V and 2 bases from J, with 10 bases in between. CDR3 coding DNA: TGTGCCAGCAGCTTATGGGACCTAACCTATAATTCACCCCTCCACTTT. It encodes CASSLWDLTYNSPLHF.

The CDR3 here is CASSPDGNVEAFF. The CDR3 DNA reads TGTGCCAGCAGTCCCGATGGTAACGTGGAAGCTTTCTTT. The genes are TRBV2 and TRBJ1-1; D remains ambiguous. Germline loops: CDR1 SNHLY, CDR2 FYNNEI. The V end lost 5 bases, the J end lost 8 bases, and 15 bases lay between the germline ends. There are 13 residues in the CDR3.

The rearrangement joins TRBV6-1 to TRBJ1-4; D gene ambiguous. Germline loops: CDR1 MNHNS, CDR2 SASEGT. This CDR3 region has 15 residues. The germline V and J ends were trimmed by 3 bases and 5 bases, with 13 bases remaining between them. In DNA, the CDR3 is TGTGCCAGCAGTGACCCCGGAGGGTTCAATGAAAAACTGTTTTTT. Its protein product is CASSDPGGFNEKLFF.